Listed below are T cell receptor beta chains from one sample, sequenced in a study of immune evolution from preneoplasia to lung adenocarcinoma. The data were produced by immunoSEQ multiplex PCR, yet TCRdb's version contains in-frame clones alone and is incomplete. The repertoire includes approximately 4,100 clones, approximately 83% of them detected once, and 2.5% to 3.5% sits in the top ten. The sequenced sample was FFPE minimally invasive lung adenocarcinoma tissue. The receptors were sampled from a person aged 55-75 years with lung adenocarcinoma. The CDR3 runs from the conserved cysteine through the conserved F or W. A D gene is named only where the DNA matches it firmly. A row's size may be missing; if present it is once, few, many or a size class.

d_gene: NA; abundance: NA; j_gene: TRBJ1-2; v_gene: TRBV30; CDR3aa: CAWSVGLARGGDYGYTF; CDR3nt: TGTGCCTGGAGTGTAGGCCTAGCCCGGGGTGGGGACTATGGCTACACCTTC
d_gene: NA; abundance: NA; j_gene: TRBJ2-5; v_gene: TRBV5-4; CDR3aa: CASSPGQEGTQYF; CDR3nt: TGTGCCAGCAGCCCTGGACAGGAGGGCACCCAGTACTTC
d_gene: NA; abundance: NA; j_gene: TRBJ2-5; v_gene: TRBV11-2; CDR3aa: CASSASSLGETQYF; CDR3nt: TGTGCCAGCAGCGCCTCCTCACTAGGAGAGACCCAGTACTTC
d_gene: NA; abundance: NA; j_gene: TRBJ2-1; v_gene: TRBV11-3; CDR3aa: CASSLKTWGDEQFF; CDR3nt: TGTGCCAGCAGCTTAAAGACTTGGGGGGATGAGCAGTTCTTC
d_gene: TRBD2; abundance: NA; j_gene: TRBJ2-7; v_gene: TRBV28; CDR3aa: CASSLLRSGTSGNLPYEQYF; CDR3nt: TGTGCCAGCAGTTTACTTCGTTCGGGGACTAGCGGCAACTTACCCTACGAGCAGTACTTC
d_gene: TRBD1; abundance: NA; j_gene: TRBJ2-3; v_gene: TRBV5-1; CDR3aa: CASSSLRDSPDHTQYF; CDR3nt: TGCGCCAGCAGCTCCCTCCGGGACAGCCCTGATCATACGCAGTATTTT
d_gene: NA; abundance: few; j_gene: TRBJ2-7; v_gene: TRBV21-1; CDR3aa: CASSKAQCYEQYF; CDR3nt: TGTGCCAGCAGCAAAGCGCAGTGCTACGAGCAGTACTTC
d_gene: TRBD2; abundance: NA; j_gene: TRBJ2-1; v_gene: TRBV2; CDR3aa: CASSASGSYNEQFF; CDR3nt: TGTGCCAGCAGTGCTAGCGGCTCCTACAATGAGCAGTTCTTC
d_gene: NA; abundance: NA; j_gene: TRBJ2-7; v_gene: TRBV9; CDR3aa: CASSVGSGRTYEQYF; CDR3nt: TGTGCCAGCAGCGTAGGTTCCGGACGAACCTACGAGCAGTACTTC
d_gene: NA; abundance: NA; j_gene: TRBJ1-5; v_gene: TRBV5-5; CDR3aa: CASSTYPGTGNQPQHF; CDR3nt: TGTGCCAGCAGCACATACCCTGGGACGGGCAATCAGCCCCAGCATTTT
d_gene: NA; abundance: once; j_gene: TRBJ2-1; v_gene: TRBV28; CDR3aa: CASSLASTEQFF; CDR3nt: TGTGCCAGCAGTTTAGCCAGTACTGAGCAGTTCTTC
d_gene: NA; abundance: once; j_gene: TRBJ2-1; v_gene: TRBV5-1; CDR3aa: CASSSGQTSIYNEQFF; CDR3nt: TGCGCCAGCAGCTCCGGTCAAACTTCCATTTACAATGAGCAGTTCTTC
d_gene: TRBD1; abundance: few; j_gene: TRBJ2-7; v_gene: TRBV6-6; CDR3aa: CASSYPQGADYEQYF; CDR3nt: TGTGCCAGCAGTTACCCTCAGGGGGCCGACTACGAGCAGTACTTC
d_gene: NA; abundance: NA; j_gene: TRBJ1-2; v_gene: TRBV28; CDR3aa: CASSLAAIIGYTF; CDR3nt: TGTGCCAGCAGTTTAGCAGCGATTATCGGCTACACCTTC
d_gene: NA; abundance: NA; j_gene: TRBJ2-2; v_gene: TRBV11-3; CDR3aa: CASSLEYTGELFF; CDR3nt: TGTGCCAGCAGCTTAGAGTACACCGGGGAGCTGTTTTTT
d_gene: NA; abundance: NA; j_gene: TRBJ2-7; v_gene: TRBV7-9; CDR3aa: CASSLEVGAEQYF; CDR3nt: TGTGCCAGCAGCTTAGAGGTGGGAGCTGAGCAGTACTTC
d_gene: TRBD1; abundance: once; j_gene: TRBJ1-2; v_gene: TRBV19; CDR3aa: CASRNRRQGYGYTF; CDR3nt: TGTGCCAGTAGGAACAGAAGACAGGGTTATGGCTACACCTTC
d_gene: NA; abundance: NA; j_gene: TRBJ1-5; v_gene: TRBV14; CDR3aa: CASSRPRDKRGNQPQHF; CDR3nt: TGTGCCAGCAGCCGCCCCAGGGACAAGAGGGGCAATCAGCCCCAGCATTTT
d_gene: NA; abundance: NA; j_gene: TRBJ2-7; v_gene: TRBV7-2; CDR3aa: CASSLARVAGEQYF; CDR3nt: TGTGCCAGCAGCTTAGCGCGGGTAGCTGGTGAGCAGTACTTC
d_gene: TRBD2; abundance: NA; j_gene: TRBJ2-5; v_gene: TRBV28; CDR3aa: CASSEREGAQETQYF; CDR3nt: TGTGCCAGCAGCGAACGGGAGGGAGCCCAAGAGACCCAGTACTTC
d_gene: NA; abundance: NA; j_gene: TRBJ2-3; v_gene: TRBV5-1; CDR3aa: CASSFAPGTDTQYF; CDR3nt: TGCGCCAGCAGCTTTGCCCCTGGCACAGATACGCAGTATTTT
d_gene: NA; abundance: few; j_gene: TRBJ2-5; v_gene: TRBV29-1; CDR3aa: CSVEDVAGETQYF; CDR3nt: TGCAGCGTTGAAGATGTGGCGGGAGAGACCCAGTACTTC
d_gene: NA; abundance: few; j_gene: TRBJ2-7; v_gene: TRBV4-3; CDR3aa: CASSQDVTSLGQYF; CDR3nt: TGCGCCAGCAGCCAAGACGTCACATCCCTGGGGCAGTACTTC
d_gene: NA; abundance: few; j_gene: TRBJ2-7; v_gene: TRBV6-5; CDR3aa: CASSKLGTYEQYF; CDR3nt: TGTGCCAGCAGTAAGCTAGGAACCTACGAGCAGTACTTC
d_gene: NA; abundance: NA; j_gene: TRBJ1-4; v_gene: TRBV30; CDR3aa: CAAVAGGTTNEKLFF; CDR3nt: TGTGCGGCTGTGGCAGGAGGGACAACTAATGAAAAACTGTTTTTT
d_gene: TRBD2; abundance: NA; j_gene: TRBJ2-1; v_gene: TRBV19; CDR3aa: CASSTNGDYRDNEQFF; CDR3nt: TGTGCCAGTAGTACAAACGGGGACTACCGTGACAATGAGCAGTTCTTC
d_gene: NA; abundance: NA; j_gene: TRBJ1-5; v_gene: TRBV21-1; CDR3aa: CASSKRRGISNQPQHF; CDR3nt: TGTGCCAGCAGCAAACGCAGGGGTATAAGCAATCAGCCCCAGCATTTT
d_gene: NA; abundance: NA; j_gene: TRBJ2-7; v_gene: TRBV9; CDR3aa: CASGGIGGGNEQYF; CDR3nt: TGTGCCAGCGGGGGGATAGGGGGCGGTAACGAGCAGTACTTC
d_gene: TRBD1; abundance: NA; j_gene: TRBJ1-2; v_gene: TRBV6-6; CDR3aa: CASSPRDRGRLGGYTF; CDR3nt: TGTGCCAGCAGTCCTAGGGACAGGGGTCGTCTTGGTGGCTACACCTTC
d_gene: NA; abundance: NA; j_gene: TRBJ1-1; v_gene: TRBV28; CDR3aa: CASSFQAHTEAFF; CDR3nt: TGTGCCAGCAGTTTCCAAGCTCACACTGAAGCTTTCTTT
d_gene: TRBD1; abundance: NA; j_gene: TRBJ1-1; v_gene: TRBV15; CDR3aa: CATSRQGELAAFF; CDR3nt: TGTGCCACCAGCCGGCAGGGGGAATTGGCTGCTTTCTTT